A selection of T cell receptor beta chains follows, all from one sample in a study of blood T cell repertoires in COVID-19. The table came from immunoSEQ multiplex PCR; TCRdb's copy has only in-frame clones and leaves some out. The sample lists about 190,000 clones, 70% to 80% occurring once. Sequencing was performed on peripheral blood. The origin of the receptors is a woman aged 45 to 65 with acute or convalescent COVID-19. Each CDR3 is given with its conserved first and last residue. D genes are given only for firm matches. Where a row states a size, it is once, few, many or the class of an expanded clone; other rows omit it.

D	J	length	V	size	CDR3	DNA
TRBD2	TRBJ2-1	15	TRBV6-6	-	CASSYFAGDYNEQFF	TGTGCCAGCAGTTACTTCGCGGGGGACTACAATGAGCAGTTCTTC
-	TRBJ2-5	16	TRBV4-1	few	CASSQESQLPKETQYF	TGCGCCAGCAGCCAAGAATCTCAACTTCCCAAAGAGACCCAGTACTTC
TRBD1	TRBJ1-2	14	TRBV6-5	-	CASSTRQGLYGYTF	TGTGCCAGCAGTACCCGACAGGGCCTCTATGGCTACACCTTC
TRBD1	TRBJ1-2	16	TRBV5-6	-	CASGLGGTGRIYGYTF	TGTGCCAGTGGGCTGGGAGGGACAGGTCGGATCTATGGCTACACCTTC
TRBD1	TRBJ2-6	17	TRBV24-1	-	CATSATGGANGANVLTF	TGTGCCACCAGTGCTACAGGGGGCGCGAATGGGGCCAACGTCCTGACTTTC
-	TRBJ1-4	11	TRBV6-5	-	CASSLDRKLFF	TGTGCCAGCAGCCTGGACAGAAAACTGTTTTTT
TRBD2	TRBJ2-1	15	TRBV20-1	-	CSASLGLAAYNEQFF	TGCAGTGCTAGTTTGGGACTAGCGGCCTACAATGAGCAGTTCTTC
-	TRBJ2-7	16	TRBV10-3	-	CAISESQGSRTYEQYF	TGTGCCATCAGTGAGTCCCAGGGGAGTCGAACCTACGAGCAGTACTTC
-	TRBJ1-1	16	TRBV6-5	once	CASSYSMGTLNTEAFF	TGTGCCAGCAGTTACTCGATGGGCACGTTGAACACTGAAGCTTTCTTT
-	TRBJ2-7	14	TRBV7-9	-	CASSFKSAPGEQYF	TGTGCCAGCAGCTTCAAGTCAGCGCCCGGCGAGCAGTACTTC
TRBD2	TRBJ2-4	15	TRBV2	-	CASIEREAAKNIQYF	TGTGCCAGCATCGAGCGGGAGGCTGCCAAAAACATTCAGTACTTC
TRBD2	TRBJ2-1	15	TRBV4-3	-	CASSRRLAGNNEQFF	TGCGCCAGCAGCCGGCGACTAGCGGGGAACAATGAGCAGTTCTTC
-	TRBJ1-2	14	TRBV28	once	CASSFRRQVSGYTF	TGTGCCAGCAGTTTTAGGAGGCAAGTGAGTGGCTACACCTTC
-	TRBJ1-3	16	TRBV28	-	CASSFEQGPSGNTIYF	TGTGCCAGCAGTTTTGAGCAGGGGCCGTCGGGAAACACCATATATTTT
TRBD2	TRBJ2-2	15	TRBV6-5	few	CASNRLAGSTGELFF	TGTGCCAGCAATAGACTAGCGGGCAGCACCGGGGAGCTGTTTTTT
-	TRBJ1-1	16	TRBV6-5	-	CASSYLGAGRTTEAFF	TGTGCCAGCAGTTACCTTGGGGCGGGGAGGACGACTGAAGCTTTCTTT
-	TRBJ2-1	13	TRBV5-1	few	CASSLYNSHEQFF	TGCGCCAGCAGCTTGTACAATTCACATGAGCAGTTCTTC
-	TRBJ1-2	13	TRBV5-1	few	CATSTGYNYGYTF	TGCGCCACAAGCACAGGTTATAACTATGGCTACACCTTC
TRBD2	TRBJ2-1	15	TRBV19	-	CASSPGLAVGDEQFF	TGTGCCAGTAGTCCGGGACTAGCGGTGGGCGATGAGCAGTTCTTC
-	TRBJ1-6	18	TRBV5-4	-	CASSHYRGGGTVDSPLHF	TGTGCCAGCAGCCACTACCGCGGGGGGGGCACGGTTGATTCACCCCTCCACTTT
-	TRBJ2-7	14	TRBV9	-	CASSPLAPPWQQYF	TGTGCCAGCAGCCCTTTAGCTCCCCCCTGGCAGCAGTACTTC
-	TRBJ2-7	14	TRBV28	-	CASSASGGKEEQYF	TGTGCCAGCAGTGCCAGTGGGGGCAAGGAGGAGCAGTACTTC